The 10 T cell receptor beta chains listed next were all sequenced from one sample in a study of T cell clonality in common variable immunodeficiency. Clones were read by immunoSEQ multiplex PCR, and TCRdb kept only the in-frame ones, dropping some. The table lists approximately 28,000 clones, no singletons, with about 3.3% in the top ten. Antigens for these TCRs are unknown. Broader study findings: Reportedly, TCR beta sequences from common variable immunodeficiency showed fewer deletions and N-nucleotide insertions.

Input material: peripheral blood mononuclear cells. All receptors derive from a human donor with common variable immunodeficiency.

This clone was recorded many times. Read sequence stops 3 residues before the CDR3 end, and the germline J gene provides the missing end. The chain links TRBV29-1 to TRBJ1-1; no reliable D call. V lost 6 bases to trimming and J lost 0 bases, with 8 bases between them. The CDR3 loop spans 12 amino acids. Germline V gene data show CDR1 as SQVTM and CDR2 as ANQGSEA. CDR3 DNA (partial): TGCAGCGTACTTACGATGAACACTGAA. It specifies CSVLTMNTE. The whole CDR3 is CSVLTMNTEAFF. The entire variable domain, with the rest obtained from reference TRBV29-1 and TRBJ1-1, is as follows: SAVISQKPSRDICQRGTSLTIQCQVDSQVTMMFWYRQQPGQSLTLIATANQGSEATYESGFVIDKFPISRPNLTFSTLTVSNMSPEDSSIYLCSVLTMNTEAFFGQGTRLTVV.

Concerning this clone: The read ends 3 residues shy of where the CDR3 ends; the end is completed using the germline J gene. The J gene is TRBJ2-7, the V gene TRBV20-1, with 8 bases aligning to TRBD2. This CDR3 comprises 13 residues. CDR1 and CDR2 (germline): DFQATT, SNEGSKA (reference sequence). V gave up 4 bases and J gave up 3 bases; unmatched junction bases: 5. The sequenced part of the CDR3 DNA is TGCAGTGCTACTAGCGGGCTAATCTACGAG. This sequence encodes CSATSGLIYE. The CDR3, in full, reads CSATSGLIYEQYF.

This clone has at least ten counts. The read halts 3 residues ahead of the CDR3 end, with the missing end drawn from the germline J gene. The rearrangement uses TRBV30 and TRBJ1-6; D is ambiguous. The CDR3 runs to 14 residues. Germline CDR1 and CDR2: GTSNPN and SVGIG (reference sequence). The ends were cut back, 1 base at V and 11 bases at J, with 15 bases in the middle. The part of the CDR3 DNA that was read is TGTGCCTGGAGTGAGGTCGGAGCGTTCGCACCC. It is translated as CAWSEVGAFAP. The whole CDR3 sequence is CAWSEVGAFAPLHF.

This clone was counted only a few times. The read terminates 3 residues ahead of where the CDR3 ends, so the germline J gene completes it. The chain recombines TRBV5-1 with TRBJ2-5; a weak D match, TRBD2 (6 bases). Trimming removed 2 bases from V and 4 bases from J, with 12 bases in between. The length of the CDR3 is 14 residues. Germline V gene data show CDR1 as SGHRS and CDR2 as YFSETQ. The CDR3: CASSLGLPTETQYF. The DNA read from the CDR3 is TGCGCCAGCAGCTTAGGACTACCAACAGAGACC.

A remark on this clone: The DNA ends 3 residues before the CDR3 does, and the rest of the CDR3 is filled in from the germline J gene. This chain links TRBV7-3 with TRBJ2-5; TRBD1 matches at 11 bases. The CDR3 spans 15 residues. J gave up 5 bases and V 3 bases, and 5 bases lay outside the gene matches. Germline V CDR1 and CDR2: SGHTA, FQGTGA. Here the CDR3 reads CASSFGTGGFETQYF. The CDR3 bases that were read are TGTGCCAGCAGCTTTGGGACAGGGGGATTTGAGACC.

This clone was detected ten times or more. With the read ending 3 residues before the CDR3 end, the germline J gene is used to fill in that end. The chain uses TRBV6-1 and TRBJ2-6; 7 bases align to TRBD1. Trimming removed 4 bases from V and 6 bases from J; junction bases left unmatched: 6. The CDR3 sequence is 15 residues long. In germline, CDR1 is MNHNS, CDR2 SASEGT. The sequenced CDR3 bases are TGTGCCAGCAGTGCGTCACAGGGGCCGGCCAACGTC. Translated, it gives CASSASQGPANV. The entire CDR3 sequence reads CASSASQGPANVLTF.

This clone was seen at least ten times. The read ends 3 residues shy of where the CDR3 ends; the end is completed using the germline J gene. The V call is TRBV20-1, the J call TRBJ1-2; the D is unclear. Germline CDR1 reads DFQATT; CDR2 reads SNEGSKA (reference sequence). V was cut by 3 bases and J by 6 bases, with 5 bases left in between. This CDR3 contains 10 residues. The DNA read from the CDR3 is TGCAGTGCTAGTCGGGATGGC. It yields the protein CSASRDG. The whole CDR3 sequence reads CSASRDGYTF.

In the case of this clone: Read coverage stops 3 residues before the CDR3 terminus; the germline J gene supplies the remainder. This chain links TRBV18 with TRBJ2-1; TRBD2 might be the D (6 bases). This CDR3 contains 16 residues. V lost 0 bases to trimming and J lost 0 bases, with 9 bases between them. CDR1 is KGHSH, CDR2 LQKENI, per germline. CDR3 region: CASSPPERASYNEQFF. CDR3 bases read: TGTGCCAGCTCACCACCGGAGCGGGCCTCCTACAATGAG.

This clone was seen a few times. CDR3 bases read: TGTGCCAGCAGCTCCAGACTAGCGGGAGGAATCACAGATACG. It specifies CASSSRLAGGITDT. In full, the CDR3 is CASSSRLAGGITDTQYF. This chain uses TRBV7-8 with TRBJ2-3; 13 nucleotides match TRBD2. The read is 3 residues too short to cover the CDR3 end, so that end is filled in from the germline J gene. Germline CDR1 reads SGHVS; CDR2 reads FQNEAQ. The CDR3 totals 17 residues. Trimming removed 4 bases from V and 2 bases from J; junction bases left unmatched: 6.

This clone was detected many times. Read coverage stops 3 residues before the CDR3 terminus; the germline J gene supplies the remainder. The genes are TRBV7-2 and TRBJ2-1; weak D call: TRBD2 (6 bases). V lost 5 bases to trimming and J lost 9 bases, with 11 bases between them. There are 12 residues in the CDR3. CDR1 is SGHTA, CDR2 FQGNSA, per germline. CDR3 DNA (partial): TGTGCCAGCAGCGGAAGGCGGGGTGAG. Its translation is CASSGRRGE. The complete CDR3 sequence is CASSGRRGEQFF.